This entry describes one T cell receptor beta chain. Its antigen is unknown. Blood was collected, around 2.6 ml per donor. The RNA usage for each TCR library was roughly 3.5 ug of total RNA. For each CDR3 protein, TCRdb gives one entry from its re-call of the 5' RACE reads, without DNA. Its table records around 140,000 distinct CDR3 sequences. This specimen comes from a study of monozygotic twins with inflammatory bowel disease. The CDR3 runs 14 residues. CDR1 is GTSNPN and CDR2 is SVGIG in the germline V gene (reference sequence). General observations from the study: Versus healthy twins, IBD patients showed fewer clonotypes shared with others, especially with disease activity.

The sample was blood. This sequence was found in a human donor with ulcerative colitis or Crohn's disease, or a healthy co-twin of an affected twin (not recorded which). This chain links TRBV30 with TRBJ1-1. This CDR3 reads CAWSVRLPNTEAFF.